The clone carrying this T cell receptor (beta chain) was detected only a few times. What it binds is unknown. Trimming removed 7 bases from V and 1 base from J; junction bases left unmatched: 4. The germline V gene has CDR1 MNHEY and CDR2 SMNVEV (reference sequence). The CDR3 length is 15 residues. This sample was taken from a study of beta chain features in type 1 diabetes. Overall study: Taken together, all samples contributed some 100 million examined sorted cells. Study-wide points: Sequencing from cDNA could over-represent high-TCR-expressing cells. Researchers report that Type 1 diabetes patients had moderately but significantly shorter TCRB CDR3s across all four CD4+ subsets. The VDJ junctions of type 1 diabetes patients carried fewer insertions and more deletions.

The entirety of the isolated RNA underwent reverse transcription, so expressed TCRB transcripts were sequenced. The table came from immunoSEQ multiplex PCR; TCRdb's copy has only in-frame clones and leaves some out. The sample holds about 320,000 clones, around 15% seen once. This clonotype was sampled from a man aged 25 to 40 in good health. The chain links TRBV27 to TRBJ2-2; TRBD1 matches at 9 bases. Sequences were obtained from central memory CD4+ T cells from blood. CDR3 residues: CASTSDRGNTGELFF. The CDR3 DNA follows: TGTGCCAGCACCTCGGACAGGGGGAACACCGGGGAGCTGTTTTTT.